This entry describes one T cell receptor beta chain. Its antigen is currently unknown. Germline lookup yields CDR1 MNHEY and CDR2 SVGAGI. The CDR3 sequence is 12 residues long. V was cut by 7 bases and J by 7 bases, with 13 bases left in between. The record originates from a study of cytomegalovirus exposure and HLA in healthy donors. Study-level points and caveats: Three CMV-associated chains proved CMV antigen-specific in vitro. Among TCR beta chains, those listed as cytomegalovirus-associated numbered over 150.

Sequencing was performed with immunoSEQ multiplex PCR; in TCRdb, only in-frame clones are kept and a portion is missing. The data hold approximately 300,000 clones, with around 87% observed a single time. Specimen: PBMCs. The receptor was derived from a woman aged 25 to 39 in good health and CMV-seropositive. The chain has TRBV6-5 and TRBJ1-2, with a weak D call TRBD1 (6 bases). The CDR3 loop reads CASKGGTGGYTF. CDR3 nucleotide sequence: TGTGCCAGCAAAGGGGGGACGGGTGGCTACACCTTC.